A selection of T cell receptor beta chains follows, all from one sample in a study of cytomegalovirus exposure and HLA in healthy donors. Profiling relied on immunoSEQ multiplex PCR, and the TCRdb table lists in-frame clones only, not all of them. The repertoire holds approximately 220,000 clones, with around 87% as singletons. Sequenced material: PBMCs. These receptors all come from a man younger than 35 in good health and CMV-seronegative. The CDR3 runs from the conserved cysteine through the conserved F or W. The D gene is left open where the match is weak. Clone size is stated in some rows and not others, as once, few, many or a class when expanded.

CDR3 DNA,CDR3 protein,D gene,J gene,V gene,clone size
TGCGCCAGCAGCCAGGACATAATGGGGGAGACCCAGTACTTC,CASSQDIMGETQYF,.,TRBJ2-5,TRBV4-3,once
TGTGCCAGCAGTTACACCGGGCCCAGGGATATTCGGGAGCTGTTTTTT,CASSYTGPRDIRELFF,.,TRBJ2-2,TRBV6-5,.
TGTGCCAGCAGTGGGGCAGGGATCGGTGACGAGCAGTACTTC,CASSGAGIGDEQYF,.,TRBJ2-7,TRBV2,.
TGTGCCAGCAGCCAGTCACCGAACACTGAAGCTTTCTTT,CASSQSPNTEAFF,.,TRBJ1-1,TRBV6-5,.
TGTGCCAGCTCCCGGGACAGGGATCTTCTAATTTATGGCTACACCTTC,CASSRDRDLLIYGYTF,TRBD1,TRBJ1-2,TRBV5-6,once
TGTGCCAGCAATAGCGGGCCTAACACCGGGGAGCTGTTTTTT,CASNSGPNTGELFF,TRBD2,TRBJ2-2,TRBV25-1,.
TGTGCCACGGGGCGGGCGGGGAGCGGTTACGAGCAGTACTTC,CATGRAGSGYEQYF,.,TRBJ2-7,TRBV5-4,.
TGTGCCAGCAGCCTCCTAGGTGGGGACTCTTACACAGATACGCAGTATTTT,CASSLLGGDSYTDTQYF,.,TRBJ2-3,TRBV14,.
TGTGCCAGCAGCAGCTACAGGGGCTATGGCTACACCTTC,CASSSYRGYGYTF,TRBD1,TRBJ1-2,TRBV13,few
TGTGCCAGCAGTTACCTACTCCCCGGGAAAGCTTTCTTT,CASSYLLPGKAFF,.,TRBJ1-1,TRBV6-5,.
TGTGCCAGCAGTTCCCCCCGGGACTCCACCCTTAATGAGCAGTTCTTC,CASSSPRDSTLNEQFF,.,TRBJ2-1,TRBV28,.
TGTGCCACTACAGGGGCCCAAGAGACCCAGTACTTC,CATTGAQETQYF,TRBD1,TRBJ2-5,TRBV28,.
TGCGCCAGCAGCTTGGACAGGGCCTACGAGCAGTACTTC,CASSLDRAYEQYF,.,TRBJ2-7,TRBV5-1,.
TGTGCCAGCAGCGAGATACAGGGGGCGCGAGGCGAGCAGTACTTC,CASSEIQGARGEQYF,TRBD1,TRBJ2-7,TRBV7-9,.
TGTGCCAGCAGTCCGTTGGGGGGTAGTCCCTACGAGCAGTACTTC,CASSPLGGSPYEQYF,.,TRBJ2-7,TRBV6-6,.
TGTGCCAGCAGTTTAGGGCGGGAGGCCTACGAGCAGTACTTC,CASSLGREAYEQYF,TRBD2,TRBJ2-7,TRBV28,.
TGCGCCAGCAGTGAAGGACTAGCGGGAGGCGAGGATACGCAGTATTTT,CASSEGLAGGEDTQYF,TRBD2,TRBJ2-3,TRBV10-1,.
TGTGCCAGCGGAGAGCGCAGTACCTACGAGCAGTACTTC,CASGERSTYEQYF,.,TRBJ2-7,TRBV2,few
TGTGCCGCCAGCAAACCTAGCGGGACCTCCTACGAGCAGTACTTC,CAASKPSGTSYEQYF,TRBD2,TRBJ2-7,TRBV6-5,.
TGTGCCAGCAGCTTAGGGGCGGCGGGGCCCGGCTACACCTTC,CASSLGAAGPGYTF,.,TRBJ1-2,TRBV7-2,.
TGTGCCAGCAGTCATGGGGTAGCGGGAGTAAACGAGCAGTACTTC,CASSHGVAGVNEQYF,TRBD2,TRBJ2-7,TRBV27,.
TGTGCCAGTAGACTAACTAGTCTAACGGGAACCTCCTACGAGCAGTACTTC,CASRLTSLTGTSYEQYF,.,TRBJ2-7,TRBV19,.
TGTGCCAGCAGCTATAGGGGGACCTACGAGCAGTACTTC,CASSYRGTYEQYF,.,TRBJ2-7,TRBV27,.
TGTGCCAGTAGTATTTCAGGCAGGAACTACGAGCAGTACTTC,CASSISGRNYEQYF,.,TRBJ2-7,TRBV19,.
TGTGCCTGGCACGATGGGACAGGAAGACAGCCCCAGCATTTT,CAWHDGTGRQPQHF,TRBD1,TRBJ1-5,TRBV30,.
TGTGCCAGCAGGACAACAGGGGGCAACTATGGCTACACCTTC,CASRTTGGNYGYTF,TRBD1,TRBJ1-2,TRBV28,.
TGCGCCAGCAGCCAAGACAGGGCATTAACGCAGTATTTT,CASSQDRALTQYF,.,TRBJ2-3,TRBV4-3,once
TGCGCCAGCAGCCAGCGAGGGAATAATTCACCCCTCCACTTT,CASSQRGNNSPLHF,.,TRBJ1-6,TRBV4-1,.
TGTGCCAGCAGCTTAGACCCGGGGGGCTACACCTTC,CASSLDPGGYTF,.,TRBJ1-2,TRBV9,.
TGTGCCACCTCTCTCGCGGGGCAAGAGACCCAGTACTTC,CATSLAGQETQYF,.,TRBJ2-5,TRBV2,.
TGTGCCAGCAGATCGGGTGGCAAGATGTTCTTC,CASRSGGKMFF,.,TRBJ2-1,TRBV6-5,once
TGTGCCAGCAGCCTAGGGACTTTCGCAACTAATGAAAAACTGTTTTTT,CASSLGTFATNEKLFF,.,TRBJ1-4,TRBV7-6,once
TGTGCCAGCAGTTTTCGTTCACCCCTCCACTTT,CASSFRSPLHF,.,TRBJ1-6,TRBV28,.
TGTGCCAGTAGCCCGCCGGGGGTCAGGTTTAACACCGGGGAGCTGTTTTTT,CASSPPGVRFNTGELFF,.,TRBJ2-2,TRBV19,.
TGTGCCAGCAGTAGTTGGGACAGGGACTACGAGCAGTACTTC,CASSSWDRDYEQYF,TRBD1,TRBJ2-7,TRBV7-9,.
TGTGCCACCAGGGGCCGCGGGGGGGTTGGCACAGATACGCAGTATTTT,CATRGRGGVGTDTQYF,TRBD2,TRBJ2-3,TRBV6-6,.
TGTGCCAGCTCACCGCCGAGTCCGGGTCCTGGTGAGCAGTTCTTC,CASSPPSPGPGEQFF,.,TRBJ2-1,TRBV18,few
TGCGCCAGCAGCCAACTTGCGGTTATGAATACGCAGTATTTT,CASSQLAVMNTQYF,.,TRBJ2-3,TRBV4-1,.
TGCGCCAGCGGTAGACTAGCGGGTAACTACGAGCAGTACTTC,CASGRLAGNYEQYF,TRBD2,TRBJ2-7,TRBV10-2,.
TGTGCCTGGAGCTCCGGGACATCATCCTACAATGAGCAGTTCTTC,CAWSSGTSSYNEQFF,.,TRBJ2-1,TRBV30,.
TGTGCCGGCCCCGCGCGGATTCAGTACTTC,CAGPARIQYF,.,TRBJ2-4,TRBV6-4,.